The clone carrying this TCR beta chain was recorded a few times. The target antigen is unknown. This specimen belongs to a study of shared clonotypes between healthy human individuals. Overall study context: Donors, aged 18 to 49, were a couple of women and a few men.

Overall study results and limits: Investigators expected sequencing depth to affect clonotype sharing among donors.

CDR1 and CDR2 from the germline V gene are MNHEY and SMNVEV (reference sequence). Trimming cost V 4 bases and J 0 bases, with 13 bases left between them. The CDR3 covers 15 residues. Each donor was a Caucasian adult residing in Nashville, Tennessee. The protocol was immunoSEQ multiplex PCR, while the TCRdb copy is restricted to in-frame clones and leaves out a portion. The table has approximately 2,000,000 clones, 80% to 95% seen once; the top ten hold roughly 0.34%. The source of this sequence is a man aged 18 to 29 in good health. Some clones in this sample may be carry-over from other donors' samples. Sequencing used naive CD4+ T cells from PBMCs. Regarding subset: CD45RA+ positively selected. V gene TRBV27 combines with J gene TRBJ2-7, with D maybe TRBD1 (5 bases). The CDR3 reads CASSYLGASSYEQYF. CDR3 coding DNA: TGTGCCAGCAGTTACTTAGGGGCCAGCTCCTACGAGCAGTACTTC.